This T cell receptor (beta chain) was identified during a study of blood T cell repertoires in COVID-19. Turning to the study itself: COVID-19 samples collected from the United States, Italy and Spain covered acute and convalescent phases.

In the authors' methods: Using reference gene primer amplification, nucleated cell counts were estimated. Only in-frame clones appear in the TCRdb table, and some are missing; sequencing was by immunoSEQ multiplex PCR. The V and J calls and clone size come from that table; D and trimming were worked out from the DNA. The data show about 140,000 clones, around 76% seen once. This clone was seen a few times. The ends were cut back, 5 bases at V and 11 bases at J, with 19 bases in the middle. Germline loops: CDR1 MNHEY, CDR2 SMNVEV (reference sequence). The length of the CDR3 is 15 residues. What was sequenced was peripheral blood. The J gene is TRBJ1-6, the V gene TRBV27; unclear D gene. The sequence was obtained from an elderly man with acute or convalescent COVID-19. The CDR3 loop is CASSPSVGVTPPLHF. The CDR3 DNA is TGTGCCAGCAGTCCCTCGGTCGGGGTTACGCCACCCCTCCACTTT.